Sequencing of this T cell receptor beta chain was carried out in a study of metastatic and nonmetastatic thyroid tumors. Using MiXCR, TCRdb reanalyzed the PCR reads. This sample has tens of thousands of clones, with around half found just once. This clone appeared a few times. The length of the CDR3 is 16 residues. Per germline, CDR1 MGHRA and CDR2 YSYEKL. V lost 1 base to trimming and J lost 3 bases, with 16 bases between them. Every patient was untreated before thyroid surgery. The sequence was obtained from a male donor with papillary thyroid cancer or a benign thyroid nodule (not recorded which). Some clones in this sample may be carry-over from other donors' samples. The V gene is TRBV4-1, the J gene TRBJ2-7; tentative D call: TRBD1 (6 bases). The material sequenced was tumor tissue. The CDR3 DNA is TGCGCCAGCAGCCAAGTTTTGGCAGGGGCCCACTACGAGCAGTACTTC. Its protein product is CASSQVLAGAHYEQYF.